This T cell receptor beta chain comes out of a study of cytomegalovirus exposure and HLA in healthy donors. Researchers ran the PCR with 60 Vbeta and 13 Jbeta primers. As originally analysed: Roughly 10 million shared chains were among around 80 million unique TCR beta chains counted in a later analysis. Measured with immunoSEQ multiplex PCR; TCRdb has only the in-frame clones, and not every one. The D gene and trimming were derived from the DNA, and the V and J assignments and clone size from that table. This table holds fewer than 85,000 clones, around 80% found once. Overall study findings and caveats: Accurate predictions that matched the HLA-A and HLA-B alleles of most subjects were reportedly made from TCR beta sequences. Trimming of TCR beta V- and J-genes showed a link, identified in a later analysis, to a missense DCLRE1C variant.

Concerning this clone itself: Its specificity is unknown.

Germline V lookup: CDR1 MDHEN, CDR2 SYDVKM. With 5 bases removed from V and 5 bases from J, the gap between germline ends came to 12 bases. This CDR3 is 13 amino acids long. The sequence derives from a man between 65 and 80 years old in good health and CMV-seropositive. This chain links TRBV28 with TRBJ1-1; D gene unclear. The specimen was PBMCs. The CDR3 nucleotides read TGTGCCAGCAGTGGCGGTAGCGGAACTGAAGCTTTCTTT. It encodes CASSGGSGTEAFF.